This T cell receptor (beta chain) came from a study of identical twins. Study-wide results and limits: Twins' surplus sharing was weaker for beta out-of-frame sequences. The analysis was cross-sectional rather than longitudinal within donors.

Per germline, CDR1 SGHRS and CDR2 YFSETQ. This CDR3 region has 15 residues. The V end was cut by 0 bases, the J end by 3 bases, with 12 bases between. Ten or more counts support this clonotype. Its target is unknown. The authors used template switching to add a universal primer site and gave cDNA unique molecular identifiers. A single record per CDR3 protein comes from TCRdb applying MiXCR to the 5' RACE reads. The sample shows some 96,000 distinct CDR3 sequences, about 5.6% of them seen only once. The gene calls are TRBV5-1 and TRBJ1-1; possible D gene TRBD1, 6 bases. The sequence derives from a woman aged 45-65 years in good health. The sample was memory T cells sorted from blood. In nucleotides, the CDR3 is TGCGCCAGCAGCTTGGCCGGGGGGGCGCACACTGAAGCTTTCTTT. Protein product: CASSLAGGAHTEAFF.